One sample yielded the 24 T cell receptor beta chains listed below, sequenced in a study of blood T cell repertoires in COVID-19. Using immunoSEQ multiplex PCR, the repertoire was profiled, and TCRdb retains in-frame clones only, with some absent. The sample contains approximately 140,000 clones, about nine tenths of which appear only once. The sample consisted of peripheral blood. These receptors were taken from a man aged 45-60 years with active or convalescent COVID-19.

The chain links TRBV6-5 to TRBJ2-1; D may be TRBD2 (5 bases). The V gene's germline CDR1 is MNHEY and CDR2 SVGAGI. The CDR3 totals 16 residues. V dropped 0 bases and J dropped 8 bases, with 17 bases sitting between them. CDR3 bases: TGTGCCAGCAGTTACTCGATAGTGTCTAGCAGTGATGAGCAGTTCTTC. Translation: CASSYSIVSSSDEQFF.

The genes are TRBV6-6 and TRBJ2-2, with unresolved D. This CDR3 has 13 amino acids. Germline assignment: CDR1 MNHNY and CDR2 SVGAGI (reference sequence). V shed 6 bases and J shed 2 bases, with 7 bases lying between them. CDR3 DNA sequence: TGTGCCAGCAGCAAGCAAAACACCGGGGAGCTGTTTTTT. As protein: CASSKQNTGELFF.

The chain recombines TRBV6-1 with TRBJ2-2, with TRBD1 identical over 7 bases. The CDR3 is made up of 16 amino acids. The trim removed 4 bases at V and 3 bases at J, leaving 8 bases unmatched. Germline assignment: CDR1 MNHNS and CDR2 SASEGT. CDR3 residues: CASSGMTGIDTGELFF. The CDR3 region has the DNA TGTGCCAGCAGTGGAATGACAGGGATTGACACCGGGGAGCTGTTTTTT.

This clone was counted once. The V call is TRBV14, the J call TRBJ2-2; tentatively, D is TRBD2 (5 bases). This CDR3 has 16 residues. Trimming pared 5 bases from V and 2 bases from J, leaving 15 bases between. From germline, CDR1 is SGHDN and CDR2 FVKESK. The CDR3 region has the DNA TGTGCCAGCAGCTTTTTGAGTCGGGGTAACACCGGGGAGCTGTTTTTT. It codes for CASSFLSRGNTGELFF.

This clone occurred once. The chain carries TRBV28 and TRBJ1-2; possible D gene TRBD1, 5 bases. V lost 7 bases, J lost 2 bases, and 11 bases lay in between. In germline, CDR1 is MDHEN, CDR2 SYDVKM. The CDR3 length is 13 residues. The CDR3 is CASTLQVNYGYTF. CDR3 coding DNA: TGTGCCAGCACCCTACAGGTGAACTATGGCTACACCTTC.

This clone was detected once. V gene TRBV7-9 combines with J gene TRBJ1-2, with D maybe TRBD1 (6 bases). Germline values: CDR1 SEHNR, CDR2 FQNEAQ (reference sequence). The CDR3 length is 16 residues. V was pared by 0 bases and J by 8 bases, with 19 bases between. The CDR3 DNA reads TGTGCCAGCAGCTTAGCCCAAACAGGGAAGCTCCGGGGCTACACCTTC. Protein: CASSLAQTGKLRGYTF.

The CDR3 nucleotides are TGCAGTGCCAGTCCAGCGGGAGGGCCCCTATACAATGAGCAGTTCTTC. Residues: CSASPAGGPLYNEQFF. V and J are TRBV20-1 and TRBJ2-1, with 10 nucleotides matching TRBD2. Germline lookup yields CDR1 DFQATT and CDR2 SNEGSKA (reference sequence). V was pared by 6 bases and J by 4 bases, with 12 bases of the junction left unmatched. This CDR3 is 16 amino acids long.

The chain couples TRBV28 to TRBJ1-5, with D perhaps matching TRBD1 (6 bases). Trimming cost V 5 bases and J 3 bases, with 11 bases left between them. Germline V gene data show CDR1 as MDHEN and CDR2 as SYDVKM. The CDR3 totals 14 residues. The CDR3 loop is CASSPNRANQPQHF. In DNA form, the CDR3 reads TGTGCCAGCAGTCCTAACAGGGCCAATCAGCCCCAGCATTTT.

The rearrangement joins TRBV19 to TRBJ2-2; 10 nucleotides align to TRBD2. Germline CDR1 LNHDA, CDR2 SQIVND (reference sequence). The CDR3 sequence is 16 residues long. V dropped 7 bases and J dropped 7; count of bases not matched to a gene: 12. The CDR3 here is CASTPGSGRAGGELFF. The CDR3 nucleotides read TGTGCCAGTACCCCGGGAAGCGGGAGGGCTGGCGGGGAGCTGTTTTTT.

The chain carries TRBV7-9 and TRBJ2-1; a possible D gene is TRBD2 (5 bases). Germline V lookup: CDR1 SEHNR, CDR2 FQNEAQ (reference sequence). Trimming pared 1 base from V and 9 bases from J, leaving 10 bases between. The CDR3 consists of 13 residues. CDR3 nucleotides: TGTGCCAGCAGCTTAGTTCCGGCGGGTGAGCAGTTCTTC. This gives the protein CASSLVPAGEQFF.

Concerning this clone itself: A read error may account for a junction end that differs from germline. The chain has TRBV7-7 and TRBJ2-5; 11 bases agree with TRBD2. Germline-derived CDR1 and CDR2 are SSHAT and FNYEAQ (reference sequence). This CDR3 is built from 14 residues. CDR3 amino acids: CASSATSGIETQYF. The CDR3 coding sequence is TGTGCTAGCAGCGCGACTAGCGGGATAGAGACCCAGTACTTC.

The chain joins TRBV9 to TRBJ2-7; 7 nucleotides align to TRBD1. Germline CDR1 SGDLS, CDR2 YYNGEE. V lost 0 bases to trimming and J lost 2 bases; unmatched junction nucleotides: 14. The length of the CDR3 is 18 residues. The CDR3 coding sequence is TGTGCCAGCAGCGTAGACTCGGGACAGTCGAACTACCCCTACGAGCAGTACTTC. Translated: CASSVDSGQSNYPYEQYF.

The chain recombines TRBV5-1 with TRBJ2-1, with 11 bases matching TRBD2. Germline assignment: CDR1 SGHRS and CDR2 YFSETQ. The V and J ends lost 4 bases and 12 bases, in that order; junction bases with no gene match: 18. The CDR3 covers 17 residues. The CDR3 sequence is CASSLALAGESELGQFF. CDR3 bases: TGCGCCAGCAGCCTGGCACTAGCGGGAGAGTCCGAGCTAGGGCAGTTCTTC.

The CDR3 nucleotides are TGTGCCAGCAGCGTAGGCCTAGAAGAGGGCGAGCAGTACTTC. Protein: CASSVGLEEGEQYF. The chain recombines TRBV9 with TRBJ2-7, with D maybe TRBD2 (5 bases). With 0 bases removed from V and 6 bases from J, the gap between germline ends came to 13 bases. The germline gives CDR1 SGDLS, CDR2 YYNGEE. This CDR3 spans 14 amino acids.

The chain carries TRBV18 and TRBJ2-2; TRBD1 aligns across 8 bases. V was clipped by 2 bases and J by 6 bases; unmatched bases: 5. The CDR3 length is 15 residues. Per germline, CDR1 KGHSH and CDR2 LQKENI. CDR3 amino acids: CASSPRQGQAGELFF. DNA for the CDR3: TGTGCCAGCTCACCAAGACAGGGGCAGGCCGGGGAGCTGTTTTTT.

The CDR3: CASSEAGANYGYTF. In DNA, the CDR3 is TGTGCCAGCAGTGAAGCGGGGGCCAACTATGGCTACACCTTC. V and J are TRBV6-1 and TRBJ1-2, with D perhaps matching TRBD1 (6 bases). The CDR3 runs to 14 residues. The V and J ends lost 0 bases and 2 bases respectively, with 7 bases between them. Germline V gives CDR1 MNHNS, CDR2 SASEGT.

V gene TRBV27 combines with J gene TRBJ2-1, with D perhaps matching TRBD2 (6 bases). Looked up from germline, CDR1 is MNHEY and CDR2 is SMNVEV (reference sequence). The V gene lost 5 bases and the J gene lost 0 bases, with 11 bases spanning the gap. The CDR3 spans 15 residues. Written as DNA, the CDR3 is TGTGCCAGCAGTCCACGGGGGAGCTCCTACAATGAGCAGTTCTTC. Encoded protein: CASSPRGSSYNEQFF.

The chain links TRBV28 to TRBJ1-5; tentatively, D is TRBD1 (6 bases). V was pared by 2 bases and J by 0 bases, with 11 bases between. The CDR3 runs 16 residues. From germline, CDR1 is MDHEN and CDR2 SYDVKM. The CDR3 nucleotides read TGTGCCAGCAGTTTAAGGGGACATAATAGCAATCAGCCCCAGCATTTT. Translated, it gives CASSLRGHNSNQPQHF.

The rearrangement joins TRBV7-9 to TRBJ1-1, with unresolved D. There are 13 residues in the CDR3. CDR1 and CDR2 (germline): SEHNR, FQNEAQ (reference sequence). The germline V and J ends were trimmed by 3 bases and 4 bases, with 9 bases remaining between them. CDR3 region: CASSFGSGTEAFF. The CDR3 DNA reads TGTGCCAGCAGCTTCGGAAGCGGCACTGAAGCTTTCTTT.

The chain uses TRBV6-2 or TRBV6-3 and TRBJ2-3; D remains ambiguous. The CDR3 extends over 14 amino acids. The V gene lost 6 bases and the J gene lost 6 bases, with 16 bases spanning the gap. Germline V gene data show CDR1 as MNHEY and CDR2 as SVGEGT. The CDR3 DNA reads TGTGCCAGCAGCCACAGTGAAACACTTGATACGCAGTATTTT. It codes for CASSHSETLDTQYF.

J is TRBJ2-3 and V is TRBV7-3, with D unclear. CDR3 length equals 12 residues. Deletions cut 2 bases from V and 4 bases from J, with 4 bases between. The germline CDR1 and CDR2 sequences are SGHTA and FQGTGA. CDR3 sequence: CASSLGPDTQYF. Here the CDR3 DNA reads TGTGCCAGCAGCTTAGGGCCAGATACGCAGTATTTT.

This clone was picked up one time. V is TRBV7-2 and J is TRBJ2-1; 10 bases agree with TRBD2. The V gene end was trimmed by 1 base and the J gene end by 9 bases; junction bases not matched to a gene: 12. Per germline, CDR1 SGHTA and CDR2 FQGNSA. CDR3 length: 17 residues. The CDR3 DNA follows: TGTGCCAGCAGCTTAGTCCCTAGCGGGAGCAGTTGGTTTGAGCAGTTCTTC. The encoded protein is CASSLVPSGSSWFEQFF. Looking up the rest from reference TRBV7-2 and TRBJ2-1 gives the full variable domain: GAGVSQSPSNKVTEKGKDVELRCDPISGHTALYWYRQSLGQGLEFLIYFQGNSAPDKSGLPSDRFSAERTGGSVSTLTIQRTQQEDSAVYLCASSLVPSGSSWFEQFFGPGTRLTVL.

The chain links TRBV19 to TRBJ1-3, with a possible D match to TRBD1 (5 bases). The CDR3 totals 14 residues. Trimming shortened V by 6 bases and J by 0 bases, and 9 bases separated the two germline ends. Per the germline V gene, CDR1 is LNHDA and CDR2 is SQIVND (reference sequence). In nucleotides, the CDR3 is TGTGCCAGTAGCCCGACAGCCTCTGGAAACACCATATATTTT. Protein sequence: CASSPTASGNTIYF.

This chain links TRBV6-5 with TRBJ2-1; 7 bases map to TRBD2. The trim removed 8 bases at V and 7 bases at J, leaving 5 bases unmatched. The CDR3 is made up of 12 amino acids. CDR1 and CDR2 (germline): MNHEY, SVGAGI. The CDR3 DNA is TGTGCCAGCCTGGGACTATCGAATGAGCAGTTCTTC. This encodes CASLGLSNEQFF.